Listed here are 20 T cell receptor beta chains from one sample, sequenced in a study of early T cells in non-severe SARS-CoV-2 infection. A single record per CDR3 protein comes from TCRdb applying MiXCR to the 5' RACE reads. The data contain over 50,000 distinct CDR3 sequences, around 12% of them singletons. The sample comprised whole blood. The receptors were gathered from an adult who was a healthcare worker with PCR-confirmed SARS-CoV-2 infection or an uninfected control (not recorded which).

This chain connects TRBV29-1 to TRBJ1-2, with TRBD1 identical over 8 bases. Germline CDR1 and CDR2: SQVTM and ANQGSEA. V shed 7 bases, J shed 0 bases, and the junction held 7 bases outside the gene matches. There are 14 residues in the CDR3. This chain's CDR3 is CSAQDREANYGYTF. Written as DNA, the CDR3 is TGCAGCGCCCAGGACAGGGAAGCTAACTATGGCTACACCTTC.

The CDR3 spells CASSLASAGGQETQYF. The CDR3 DNA sequence: TGTGCCAGCAGCTTAGCCTCGGCGGGGGGCCAAGAGACCCAGTACTTC. This chain connects TRBV7-2 to TRBJ2-5; the match to TRBD2 covers 8 bases. CDR1 and CDR2 (germline): SGHTA, FQGNSA. Unmatched junction bases numbered 4, after V lost 0 bases and J lost 1 base. This CDR3 region has 16 residues. Full variable domain (missing parts from reference TRBV7-2 and TRBJ2-5): GAGVSQSPSNKVTEKGKDVELRCDPISGHTALYWYRQSLGQGLEFLIYFQGNSAPDKSGLPSDRFSAERTGGSVSTLTIQRTQQEDSAVYLCASSLASAGGQETQYFGPGTRLLVL.

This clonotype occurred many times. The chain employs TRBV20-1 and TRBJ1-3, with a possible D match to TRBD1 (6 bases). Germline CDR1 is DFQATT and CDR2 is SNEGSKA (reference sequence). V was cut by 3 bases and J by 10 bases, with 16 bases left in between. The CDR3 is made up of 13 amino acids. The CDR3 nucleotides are TGCAGTGCTAGCCCCTACAGGGAGAGGACCATATATTTT. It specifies CSASPYRERTIYF.

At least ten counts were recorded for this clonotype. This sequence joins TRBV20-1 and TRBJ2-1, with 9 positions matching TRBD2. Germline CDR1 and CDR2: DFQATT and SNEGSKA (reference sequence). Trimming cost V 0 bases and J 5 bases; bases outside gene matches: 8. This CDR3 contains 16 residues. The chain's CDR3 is CSARDAGGLANNEQFF. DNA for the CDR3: TGCAGTGCTAGAGATGCGGGCGGACTAGCGAACAATGAGCAGTTCTTC.

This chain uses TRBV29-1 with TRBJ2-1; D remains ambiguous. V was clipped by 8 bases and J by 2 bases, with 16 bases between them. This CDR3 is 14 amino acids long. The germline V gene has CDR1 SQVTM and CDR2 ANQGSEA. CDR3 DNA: TGCAGCTCCGCCGGCAGGACCACCTACAATGAGCAGTTCTTC. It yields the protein CSSAGRTTYNEQFF.

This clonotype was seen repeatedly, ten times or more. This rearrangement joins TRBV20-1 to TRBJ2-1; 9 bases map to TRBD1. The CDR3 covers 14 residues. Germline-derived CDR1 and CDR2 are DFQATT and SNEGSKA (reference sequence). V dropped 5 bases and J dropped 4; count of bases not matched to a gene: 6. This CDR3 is CSAFGDRDYNEQFF. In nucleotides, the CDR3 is TGCAGTGCTTTCGGGGACAGGGATTACAATGAGCAGTTCTTC.

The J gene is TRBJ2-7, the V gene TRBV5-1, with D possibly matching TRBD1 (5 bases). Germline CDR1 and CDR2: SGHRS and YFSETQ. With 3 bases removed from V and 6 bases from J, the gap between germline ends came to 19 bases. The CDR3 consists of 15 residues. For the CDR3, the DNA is TGCGCCAGCAGCTGGGGCCTCCAGCAGGCGCGCGAGCAGTACTTC. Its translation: CASSWGLQQAREQYF.

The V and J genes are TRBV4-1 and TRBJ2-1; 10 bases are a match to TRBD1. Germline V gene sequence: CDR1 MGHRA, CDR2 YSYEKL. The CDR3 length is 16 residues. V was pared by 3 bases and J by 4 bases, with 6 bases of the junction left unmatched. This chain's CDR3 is CASSHPDRGLYNEQFF. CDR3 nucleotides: TGCGCCAGCAGCCACCCAGACAGGGGGCTATACAATGAGCAGTTCTTC.

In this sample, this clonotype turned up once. CDR3 nucleotide sequence: TGTGCCATCAGTGACCCTGGACTAGCGGGGGCCTCCTACGAGCAGTACTTC. Protein sequence: CAISDPGLAGASYEQYF. The chain uses TRBV10-3 and TRBJ2-7; 13 bases are a match to TRBD2. This CDR3 is built from 17 residues. J was trimmed by 0 bases and V by 3 bases; bases with no gene match: 5. Germline V gene sequence: CDR1 ENHRY, CDR2 SYGVKD.

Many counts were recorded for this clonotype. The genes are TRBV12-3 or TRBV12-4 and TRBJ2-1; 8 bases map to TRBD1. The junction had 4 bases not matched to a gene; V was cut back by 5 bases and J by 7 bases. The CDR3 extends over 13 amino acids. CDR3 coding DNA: TGTGCCAGCAGTCTTCGGACAGGGAATGAGCAGTTCTTC. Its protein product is CASSLRTGNEQFF.

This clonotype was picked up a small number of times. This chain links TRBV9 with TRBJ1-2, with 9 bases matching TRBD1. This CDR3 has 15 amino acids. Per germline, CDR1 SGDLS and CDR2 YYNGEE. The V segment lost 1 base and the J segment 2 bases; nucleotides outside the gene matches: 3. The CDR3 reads CASSVIGQGNYGYTF. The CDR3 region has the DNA TGTGCCAGCAGCGTAATTGGACAGGGGAACTATGGCTACACCTTC.

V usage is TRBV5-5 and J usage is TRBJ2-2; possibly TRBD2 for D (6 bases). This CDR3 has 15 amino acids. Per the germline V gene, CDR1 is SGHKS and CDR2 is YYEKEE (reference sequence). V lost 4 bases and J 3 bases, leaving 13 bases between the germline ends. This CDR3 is CASSPRDWYTGELFF. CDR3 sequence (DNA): TGTGCCAGCAGCCCCCGGGACTGGTACACCGGGGAGCTGTTTTTT.

As DNA, the CDR3 is TGTGCCTCCAAGGGGGGGTGCACTAATGAAAAACTGTTTTTT. This encodes CASKGGCTNEKLFF. This chain uses TRBV30 with TRBJ1-4; a weak D match, TRBD1 (6 bases). The germline V gene has CDR1 GTSNPN and CDR2 SVGIG (reference sequence). The CDR3 length is 14 residues. V lost 7 bases and J lost 2, with 14 bases in between.

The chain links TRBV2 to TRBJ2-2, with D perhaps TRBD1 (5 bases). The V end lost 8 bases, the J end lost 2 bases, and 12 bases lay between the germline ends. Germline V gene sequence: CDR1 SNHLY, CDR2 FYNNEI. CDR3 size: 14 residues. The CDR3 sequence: CASHGQLNTGELFF. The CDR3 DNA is TGTGCCAGCCATGGACAACTTAACACCGGGGAGCTGTTTTTT. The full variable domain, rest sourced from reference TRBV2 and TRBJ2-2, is EPEVTQTPSHQVTQMGQEVILRCVPISNHLYFYWYRQILGQKVEFLVSFYNNEISEKSEIFDDQFSVERPDGSNFTLKIRSTKLEDSAMYFCASHGQLNTGELFFGEGSRLTVL.

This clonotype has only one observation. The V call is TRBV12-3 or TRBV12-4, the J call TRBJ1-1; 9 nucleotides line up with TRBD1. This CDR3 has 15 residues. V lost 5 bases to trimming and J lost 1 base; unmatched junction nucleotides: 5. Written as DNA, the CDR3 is TGTGCCAGCAGTCCCCGGACAGGGGAGAACACTGAAGCTTTCTTT. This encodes CASSPRTGENTEAFF.

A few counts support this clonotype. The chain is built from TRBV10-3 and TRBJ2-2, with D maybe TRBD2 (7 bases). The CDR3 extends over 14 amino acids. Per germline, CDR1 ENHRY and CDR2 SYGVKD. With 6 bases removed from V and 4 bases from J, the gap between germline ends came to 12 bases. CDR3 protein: CAISSGGFTGELFF. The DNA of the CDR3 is TGTGCCATCAGCTCGGGGGGCTTCACCGGGGAGCTGTTTTTT.

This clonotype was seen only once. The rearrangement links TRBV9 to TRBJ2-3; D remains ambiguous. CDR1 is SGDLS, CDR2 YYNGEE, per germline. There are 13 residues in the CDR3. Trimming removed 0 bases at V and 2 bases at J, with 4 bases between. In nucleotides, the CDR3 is TGTGCCAGCAGCGTAGGGCTCACAGATACGCAGTATTTT. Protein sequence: CASSVGLTDTQYF.

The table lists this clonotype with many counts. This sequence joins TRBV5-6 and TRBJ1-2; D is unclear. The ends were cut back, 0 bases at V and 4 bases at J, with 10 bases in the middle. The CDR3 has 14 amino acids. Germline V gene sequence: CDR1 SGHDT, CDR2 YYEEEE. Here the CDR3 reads CASSLEERTYGYTF. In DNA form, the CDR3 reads TGTGCCAGCAGCTTGGAGGAACGGACCTATGGCTACACCTTC.

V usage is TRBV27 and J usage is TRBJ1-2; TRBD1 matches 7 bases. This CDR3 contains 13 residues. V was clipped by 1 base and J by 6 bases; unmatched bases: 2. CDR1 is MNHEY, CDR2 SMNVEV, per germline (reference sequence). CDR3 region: CASSLLGGDGYTF. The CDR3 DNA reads TGTGCCAGCAGTTTATTAGGGGGCGATGGCTACACCTTC.

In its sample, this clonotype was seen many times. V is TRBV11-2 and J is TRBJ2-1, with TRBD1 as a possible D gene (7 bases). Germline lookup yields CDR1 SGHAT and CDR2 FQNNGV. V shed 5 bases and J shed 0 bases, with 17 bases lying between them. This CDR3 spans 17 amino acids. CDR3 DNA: TGTGCCAGCAGCCCCCAGGGGGGCAGAAGCTCCTACAATGAGCAGTTCTTC. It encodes CASSPQGGRSSYNEQFF.